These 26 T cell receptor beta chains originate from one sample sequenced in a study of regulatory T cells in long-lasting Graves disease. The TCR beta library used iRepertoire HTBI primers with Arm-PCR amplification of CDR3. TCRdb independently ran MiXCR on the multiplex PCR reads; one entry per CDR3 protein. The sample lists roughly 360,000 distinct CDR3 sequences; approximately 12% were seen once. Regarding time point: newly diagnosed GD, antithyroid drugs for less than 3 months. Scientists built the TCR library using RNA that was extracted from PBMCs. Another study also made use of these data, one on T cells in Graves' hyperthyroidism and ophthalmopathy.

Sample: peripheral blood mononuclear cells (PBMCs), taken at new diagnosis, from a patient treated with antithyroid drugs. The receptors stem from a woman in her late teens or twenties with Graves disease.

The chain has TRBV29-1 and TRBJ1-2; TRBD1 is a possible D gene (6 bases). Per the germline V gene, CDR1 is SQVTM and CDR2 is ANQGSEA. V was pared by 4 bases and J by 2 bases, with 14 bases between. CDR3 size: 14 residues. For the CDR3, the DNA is TGCAGCGTTGGGGGGGGGGCGTGGAACTATGGCTACACCTTC. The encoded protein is CSVGGGAWNYGYTF.

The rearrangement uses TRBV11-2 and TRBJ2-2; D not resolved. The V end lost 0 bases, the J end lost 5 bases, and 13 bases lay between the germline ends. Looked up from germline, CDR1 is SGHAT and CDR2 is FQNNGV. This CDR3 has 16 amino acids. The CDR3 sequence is CASSLELVYVTGELFF. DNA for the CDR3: TGTGCCAGCAGCTTAGAGTTAGTTTATGTAACCGGGGAGCTGTTTTTT.

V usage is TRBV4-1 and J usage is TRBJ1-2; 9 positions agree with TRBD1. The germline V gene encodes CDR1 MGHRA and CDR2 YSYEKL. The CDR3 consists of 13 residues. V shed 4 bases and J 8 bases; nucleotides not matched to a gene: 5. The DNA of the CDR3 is TGCGCCAGCAGCCTTTCCGGGACAGGGGGCTACACCTTC. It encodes CASSLSGTGGYTF.

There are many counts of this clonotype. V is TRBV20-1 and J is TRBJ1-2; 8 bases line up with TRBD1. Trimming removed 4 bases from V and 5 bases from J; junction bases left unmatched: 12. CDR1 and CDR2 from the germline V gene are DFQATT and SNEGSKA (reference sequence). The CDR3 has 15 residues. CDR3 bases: TGCAGTGCTACCCCACTGCAGGGGGCAGGGTATGGCTACACCTTC. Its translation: CSATPLQGAGYGYTF.

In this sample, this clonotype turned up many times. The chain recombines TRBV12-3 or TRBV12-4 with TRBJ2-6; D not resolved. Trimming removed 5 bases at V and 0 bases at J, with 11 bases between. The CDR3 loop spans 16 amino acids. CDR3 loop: CASSRTPGSGANVLTF. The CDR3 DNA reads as TGTGCCAGCAGTCGCACCCCGGGCTCTGGGGCCAACGTCCTGACTTTC.

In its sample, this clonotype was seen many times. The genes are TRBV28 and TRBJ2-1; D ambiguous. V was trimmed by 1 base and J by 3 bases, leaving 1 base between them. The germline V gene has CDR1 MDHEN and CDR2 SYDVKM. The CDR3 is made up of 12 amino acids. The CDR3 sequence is CASSLYYNEQFF. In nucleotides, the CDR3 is TGTGCCAGCAGTTTATACTACAATGAGCAGTTCTTC.

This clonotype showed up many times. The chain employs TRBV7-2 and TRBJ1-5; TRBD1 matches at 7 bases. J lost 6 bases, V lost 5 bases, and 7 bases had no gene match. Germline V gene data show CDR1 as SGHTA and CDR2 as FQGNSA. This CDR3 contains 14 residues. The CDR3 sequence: CASSPPGQPQPQHF. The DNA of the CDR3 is TGTGCCAGCAGCCCCCCGGGACAGCCTCAGCCCCAGCATTTT.

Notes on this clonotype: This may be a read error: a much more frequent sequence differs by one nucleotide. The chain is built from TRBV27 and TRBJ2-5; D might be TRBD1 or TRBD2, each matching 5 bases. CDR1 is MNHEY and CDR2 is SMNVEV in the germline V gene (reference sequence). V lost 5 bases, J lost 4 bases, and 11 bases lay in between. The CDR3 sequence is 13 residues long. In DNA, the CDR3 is TGTGCCAGCAGTGGAGAGGGGCGAGAGACCCAGTACTTC. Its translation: CASSGEGRETQYF.

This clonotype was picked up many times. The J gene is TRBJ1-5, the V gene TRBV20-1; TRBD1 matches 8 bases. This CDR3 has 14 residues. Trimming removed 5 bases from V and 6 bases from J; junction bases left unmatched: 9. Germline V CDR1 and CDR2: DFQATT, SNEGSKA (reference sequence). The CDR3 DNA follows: TGCAGTGCTTGCGACAGGGGACCTTTTCAGCCCCAGCATTTT. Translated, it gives CSACDRGPFQPQHF.

As DNA, the CDR3 is TGCAGTGCTAGAGATGCCTCTGGAGCTTTCTTT. Translated: CSARDASGAFF. The V call is TRBV20-1, the J call TRBJ1-1; D unresolved. This CDR3 comprises 11 residues. Germline assignment: CDR1 DFQATT and CDR2 SNEGSKA (reference sequence). Between the trimmed V and J ends, which lost 0 bases and 10 bases, there was a span of 9 bases.

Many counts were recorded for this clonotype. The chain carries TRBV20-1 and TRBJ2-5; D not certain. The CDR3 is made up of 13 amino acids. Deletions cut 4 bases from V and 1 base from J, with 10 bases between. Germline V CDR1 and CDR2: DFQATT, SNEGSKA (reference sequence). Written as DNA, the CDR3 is TGCAGTGCTAACAAGGGTCGCCAAGAGACCCAGTACTTC. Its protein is CSANKGRQETQYF.

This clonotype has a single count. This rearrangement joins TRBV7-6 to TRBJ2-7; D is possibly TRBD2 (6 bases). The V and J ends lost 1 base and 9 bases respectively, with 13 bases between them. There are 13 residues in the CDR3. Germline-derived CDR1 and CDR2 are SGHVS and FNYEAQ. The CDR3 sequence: CASSLGPLGGQYF. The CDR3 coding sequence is TGTGCCAGCAGCTTAGGGCCTCTCGGGGGGCAGTACTTC.

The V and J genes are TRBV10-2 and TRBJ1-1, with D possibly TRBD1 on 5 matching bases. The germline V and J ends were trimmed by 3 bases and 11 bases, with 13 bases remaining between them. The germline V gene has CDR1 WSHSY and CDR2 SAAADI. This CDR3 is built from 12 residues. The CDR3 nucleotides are TGCGCCAGCAGTGATTCGGGACTCGGGGCTTTCTTT. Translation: CASSDSGLGAFF.

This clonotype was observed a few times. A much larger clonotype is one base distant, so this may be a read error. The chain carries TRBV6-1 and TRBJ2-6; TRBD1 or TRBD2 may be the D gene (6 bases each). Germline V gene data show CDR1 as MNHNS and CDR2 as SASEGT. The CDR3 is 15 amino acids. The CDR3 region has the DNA TGTGCCAGCAGTGAGGGGGGCTCTGGGGCCAACGTCCCGACTTTC. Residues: CASSEGGSGANVPTF.

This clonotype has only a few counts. The CDR3 loop is CASSWLSGTSGYEQYF. Written as DNA, the CDR3 is TGTGCCAGCAGCTGGCTATCCGGGACTAGCGGGTACGAGCAGTACTTC. V is TRBV7-6 and J is TRBJ2-7; 12 bases align to TRBD2. The CDR3 is made up of 16 amino acids. The junction had 8 bases not matched to a gene; V was cut back by 4 bases and J by 4 bases. Looked up from germline, CDR1 is SGHVS and CDR2 is FNYEAQ.

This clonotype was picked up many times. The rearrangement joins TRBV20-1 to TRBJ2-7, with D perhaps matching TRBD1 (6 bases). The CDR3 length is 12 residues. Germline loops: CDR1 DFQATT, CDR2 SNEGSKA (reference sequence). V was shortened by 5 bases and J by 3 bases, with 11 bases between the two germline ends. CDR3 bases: TGCAGTGCTCCCGACAGGTTCTACGAGCAGTACTTC. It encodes CSAPDRFYEQYF.

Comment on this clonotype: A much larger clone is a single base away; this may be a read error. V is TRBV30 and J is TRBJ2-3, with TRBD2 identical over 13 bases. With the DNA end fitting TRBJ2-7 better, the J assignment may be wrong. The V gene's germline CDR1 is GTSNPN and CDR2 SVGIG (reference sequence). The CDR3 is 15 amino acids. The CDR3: CAWSDGTSGNREQYF. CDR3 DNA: TGTGCCTGGAGCGACGGGACTAGCGGGAATCGAGAGCAGTACTTC.

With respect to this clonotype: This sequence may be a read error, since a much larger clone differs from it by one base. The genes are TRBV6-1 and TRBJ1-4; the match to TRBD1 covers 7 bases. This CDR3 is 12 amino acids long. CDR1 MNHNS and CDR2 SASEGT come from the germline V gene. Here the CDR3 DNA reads TGTGGCAGCAGCCAAAGGACAGGAAAACTGTTTTTT. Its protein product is CGSSQRTGKLFF.

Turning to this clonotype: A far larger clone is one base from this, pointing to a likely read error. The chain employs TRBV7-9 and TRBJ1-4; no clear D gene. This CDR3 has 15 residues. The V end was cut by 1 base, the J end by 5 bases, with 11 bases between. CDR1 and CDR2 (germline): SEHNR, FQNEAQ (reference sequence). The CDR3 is CASSLVAHSNEKLFF. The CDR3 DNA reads TGTGCCAGCAGCTTAGTGGCGCATAGCAATGAAAAACTGTTTTTT.

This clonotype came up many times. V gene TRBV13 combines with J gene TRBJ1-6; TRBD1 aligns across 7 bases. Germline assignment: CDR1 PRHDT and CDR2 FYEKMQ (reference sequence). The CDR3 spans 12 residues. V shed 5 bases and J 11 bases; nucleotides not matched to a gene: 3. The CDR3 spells CASSGTAAPLHF. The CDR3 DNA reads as TGTGCCAGCAGCGGGACAGCGGCACCCCTCCACTTT.

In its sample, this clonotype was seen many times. CDR3 in amino acids: CASSSPGGAGGQPQHF. The DNA for the CDR3 is TGTGCCAGCAGTTCCCCAGGGGGCGCTGGGGGTCAGCCCCAGCATTTT. The chain has TRBV6-9 and TRBJ1-5; 8 bases match TRBD1. CDR3 length: 16 residues. Unmatched junction bases numbered 11, after V lost 4 bases and J lost 6 bases. In germline, CDR1 is MNHGY, CDR2 SVAAGI.

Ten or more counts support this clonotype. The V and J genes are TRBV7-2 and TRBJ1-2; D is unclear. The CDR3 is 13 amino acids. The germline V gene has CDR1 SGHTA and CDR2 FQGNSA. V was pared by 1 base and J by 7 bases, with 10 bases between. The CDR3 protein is CASSLEVGSGYTF. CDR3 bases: TGTGCCAGCAGCTTAGAGGTGGGGAGTGGCTACACCTTC.

As DNA, the CDR3 is TGTGCCAGTAGTCCCTGGACTGGAGGCGCCGGGGAGCTGTTTTTT. Residues: CASSPWTGGAGELFF. The chain recombines TRBV19 with TRBJ2-2, with TRBD2 as a possible D gene (5 bases). V lost 5 bases and J lost 6, with 16 bases in between. The CDR3 runs to 15 residues. CDR1 is LNHDA and CDR2 is SQIVND in the germline V gene (reference sequence).

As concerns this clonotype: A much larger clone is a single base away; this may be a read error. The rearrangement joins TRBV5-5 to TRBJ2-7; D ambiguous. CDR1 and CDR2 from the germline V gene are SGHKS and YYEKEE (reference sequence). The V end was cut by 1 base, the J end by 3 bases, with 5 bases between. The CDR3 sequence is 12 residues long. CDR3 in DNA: TGTGCCAGCAGCTTGAGTGTCTACGAGCAGTACTTC. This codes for CASSLSVYEQYF.

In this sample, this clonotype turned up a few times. The CDR3 nucleotides read TGTGCCAGCAGCTATCTATCGGGCCAGACCAACACCGGGGAGCTGTTTTTT. Its translation: CASSYLSGQTNTGELFF. The chain recombines TRBV7-3 with TRBJ2-2; D unresolved. Between the trimmed V and J ends, which lost 4 bases and 2 bases, there was a span of 17 bases. CDR3 length equals 17 residues. The germline V gene has CDR1 SGHTA and CDR2 FQGTGA.

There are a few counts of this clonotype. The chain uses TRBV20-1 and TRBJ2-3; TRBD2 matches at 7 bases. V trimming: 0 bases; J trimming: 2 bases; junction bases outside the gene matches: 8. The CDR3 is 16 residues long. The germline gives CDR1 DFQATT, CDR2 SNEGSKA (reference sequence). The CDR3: CSARDREVGPTDTQYF. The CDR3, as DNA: TGCAGTGCTAGAGACCGGGAGGTGGGGCCCACAGATACGCAGTATTTT.